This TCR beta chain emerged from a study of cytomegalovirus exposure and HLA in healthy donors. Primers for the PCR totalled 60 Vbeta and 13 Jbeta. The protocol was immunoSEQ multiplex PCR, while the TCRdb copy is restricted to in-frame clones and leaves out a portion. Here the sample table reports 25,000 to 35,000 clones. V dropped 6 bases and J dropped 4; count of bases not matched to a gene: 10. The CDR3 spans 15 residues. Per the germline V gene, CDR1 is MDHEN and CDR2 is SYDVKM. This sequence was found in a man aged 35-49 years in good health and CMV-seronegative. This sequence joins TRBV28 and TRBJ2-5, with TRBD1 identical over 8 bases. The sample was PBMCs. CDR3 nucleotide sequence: TGTGCCAGCAGCTCCCGGGACAGGAACAGAGAGACCCAGTACTTC. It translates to CASSSRDRNRETQYF.